This T cell receptor (beta chain) was captured by sequencing in a study of radiotherapy plus CTLA-4 blockade in lung cancer. Looking at the study overall: Of all patients, more than 15% responded objectively and roughly 31% showed disease control. Study results and limitations: Subsequent to radiotherapy plus ipilimumab, tumor-derived TCR clones underwent expansion in blood.

Assay used: immunoSEQ multiplex PCR; TCRdb lists only in-frame clones, some missing. The data show about 39,000 clones, with approximately 75% seen just once and under 25% held by the top ten. CDR3 size: 15 residues. Looked up from germline, CDR1 is LGHNT and CDR2 is FRNRAP. Trimming pared 0 bases from V and 5 bases from J, leaving 10 bases between. Concerning this clone: Antigen: not known.

The specimen comprised peripheral blood, sampled from a patient treated with radiotherapy plus ipilimumab. The sequence was collected from a human donor with non-small cell lung cancer that progressed on radiotherapy plus ipilimumab. This chain joins TRBV12-5 and TRBJ2-2; possible D gene TRBD1, 5 bases. This CDR3 reads CASGLVLRGTGELFF. CDR3 in DNA: TGTGCTAGTGGTTTGGTACTAAGGGGTACCGGGGAGCTGTTTTTT.